This T cell receptor (beta chain) was identified during a study of vaccination and CD4 T cells after COVID-19. Whole-study context: Post-diagnosis, post-COVID samples were collected after a median approximately 91 days, ranging 35 to 161. The authors exposed cells to overlapping spike peptides derived from SARS-CoV-2, HCoV-NL63, HCoV-OC43 and HCoV-229E.

Trimming stripped 0 bases from V and 2 bases from J, with 12 bases between. The CDR3 has 15 amino acids. CDR1 is SGHRS, CDR2 YFSETQ, per germline. Details on this clonotype: Antigen unknown.

Documented treatment: approximately 9-day PBMC culture with coronavirus spike peptide pools or control peptides (ViraFEST assay). Peptide-pool expansion of antigen-specific T cells preceded TCR sequencing in ViraFEST. CD4+ T cells were isolated by negative selection after around 11 days of culture. Sequencing of the DNA from cultured CD4+ T cells was carried out with the Oncomine TCR Beta short-read assay. TCRdb re-called the PCR reads with MiXCR, one entry per CDR3 protein. The sample has 11,000 to 15,000 distinct CDR3 sequences; 55% to 65% are singletons. This clonotype was sampled from a human donor who had recovered from COVID-19. J is TRBJ2-7 and V is TRBV5-1; maybe TRBD2 (6 bases). Sequenced input: CD4+ T cells from blood, cultured in vitro. The CDR3 protein is CASSLDLASTYEQYF. DNA for the CDR3: TGCGCCAGCAGCTTGGATCTAGCGTCTACCTACGAGCAGTACTTC.